This TCR beta chain is drawn from a study of human T cells and chemical hapten exposure. Described time point: patch test 3, about 24 weeks after DPC sensitization. Treatment given: therapeutic diphenylcyclopropenone sensitization with weekly scalp DPC. Blood, whole and unfractionated, served as the source for total RNA extraction. Alopecia patients deemed DPC-suitable, aged 18 to 70, excluding pregnancy. From germline, CDR1 is LGHDT and CDR2 YNNKEL (reference sequence). This CDR3 comprises 15 residues. With V trimmed by 3 bases and J by 2 bases, 6 bases remained unmatched. Attachment of unique molecular identifiers to individual cDNA molecules was performed in the library. TCRdb reanalysed the RACE reads using MiXCR and keeps one entry per CDR3 protein. Of under 50,000 distinct CDR3 sequences listed, roughly an eighth are singletons. This clonotype was seen only a few times.

This specimen consisted of whole blood, obtained in connection with sensitization to the hapten diphenylcyclopropenone (DPC). The J gene is TRBJ2-7, the V gene TRBV3-1; 8 positions agree with TRBD1. This TCR was recovered from a woman in her 40s with alopecia areata. Some clones in this sample may be carry-over from other donors' samples. CDR3: CASSQLGQAAYEQYF. The CDR3 nucleotides read TGTGCCAGCAGCCAGTTGGGACAGGCTGCCTACGAGCAGTACTTC.